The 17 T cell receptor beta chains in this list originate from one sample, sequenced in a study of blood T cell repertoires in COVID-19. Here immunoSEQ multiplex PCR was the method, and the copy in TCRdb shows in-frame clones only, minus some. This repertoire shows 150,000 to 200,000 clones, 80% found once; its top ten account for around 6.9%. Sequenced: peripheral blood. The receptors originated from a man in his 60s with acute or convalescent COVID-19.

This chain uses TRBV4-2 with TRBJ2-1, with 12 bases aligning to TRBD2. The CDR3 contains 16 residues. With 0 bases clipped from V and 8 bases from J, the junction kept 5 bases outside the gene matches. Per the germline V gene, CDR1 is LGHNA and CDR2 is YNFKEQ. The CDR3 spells CASSQEWTSGADEQFF. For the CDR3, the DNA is TGTGCCAGCAGCCAAGAGTGGACTAGCGGGGCAGATGAGCAGTTCTTC.

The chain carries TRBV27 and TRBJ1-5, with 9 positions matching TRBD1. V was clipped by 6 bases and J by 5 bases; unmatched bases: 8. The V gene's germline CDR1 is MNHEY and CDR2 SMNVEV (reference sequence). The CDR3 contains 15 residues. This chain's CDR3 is CASSRGQGSDQPQHF. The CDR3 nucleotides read TGTGCCAGCAGCCGGGGACAGGGATCAGATCAGCCCCAGCATTTT.

CDR3: CASSFLGRQIEQYF. In DNA, the CDR3 is TGTGCCAGCAGCTTTCTCGGTAGACAGATCGAGCAGTACTTC. V usage is TRBV3-1 (or the pseudogene TRBV3-2) and J usage is TRBJ2-7, with D possibly being TRBD1 (5 bases). The CDR3 runs to 14 residues. The germline V and J ends were trimmed by 5 bases and 6 bases, with 17 bases remaining between them. Looked up from germline, CDR1 is LGHDT and CDR2 is YNNKEL (reference sequence).

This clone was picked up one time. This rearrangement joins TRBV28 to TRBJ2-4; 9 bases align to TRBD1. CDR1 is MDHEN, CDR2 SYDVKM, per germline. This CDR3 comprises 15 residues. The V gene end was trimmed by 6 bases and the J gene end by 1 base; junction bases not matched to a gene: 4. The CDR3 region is CASRGTGKAKNIQYF. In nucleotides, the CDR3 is TGTGCCAGCAGGGGGACAGGGAAGGCCAAAAACATTCAGTACTTC.

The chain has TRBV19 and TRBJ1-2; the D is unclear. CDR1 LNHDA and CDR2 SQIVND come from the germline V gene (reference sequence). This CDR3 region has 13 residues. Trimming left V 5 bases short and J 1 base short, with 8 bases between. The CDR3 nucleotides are TGTGCCAGTAGTTACTTTCGTAACTATGGCTACACCTTC. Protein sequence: CASSYFRNYGYTF.

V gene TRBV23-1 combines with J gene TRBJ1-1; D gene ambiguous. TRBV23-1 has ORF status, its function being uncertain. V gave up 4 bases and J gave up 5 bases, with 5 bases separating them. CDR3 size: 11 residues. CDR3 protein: CASSPITEAFF. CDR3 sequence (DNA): TGCGCCAGCAGTCCCATTACTGAAGCTTTCTTT.

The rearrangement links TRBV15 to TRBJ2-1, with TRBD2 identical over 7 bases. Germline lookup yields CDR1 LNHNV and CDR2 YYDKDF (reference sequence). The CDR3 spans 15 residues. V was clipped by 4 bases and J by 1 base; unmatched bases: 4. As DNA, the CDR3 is TGTGCCACCAGCATCACTAGCGCTTCCTACAATGAGCAGTTCTTC. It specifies CATSITSASYNEQFF.

The CDR3 nucleotides read TGTGCCAGCAGTGATTGGATGGCCCAGGGGGAGCCCCAGCATTTT. Residues: CASSDWMAQGEPQHF. V and J are TRBV6-2 or TRBV6-3 and TRBJ1-5, with 7 bases fitting TRBD1. The CDR3 has 15 residues. V gave up 5 bases and J gave up 8 bases; unmatched junction bases: 12. The germline gives CDR1 MNHEY, CDR2 SVGEGT.

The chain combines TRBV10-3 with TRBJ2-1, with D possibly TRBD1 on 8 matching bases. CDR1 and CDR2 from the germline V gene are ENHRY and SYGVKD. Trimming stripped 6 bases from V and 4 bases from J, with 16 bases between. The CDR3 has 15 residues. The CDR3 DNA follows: TGTGCCATCAGGGACAGGGAGGGCCTTTACAATGAGCAGTTCTTC. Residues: CAIRDREGLYNEQFF.

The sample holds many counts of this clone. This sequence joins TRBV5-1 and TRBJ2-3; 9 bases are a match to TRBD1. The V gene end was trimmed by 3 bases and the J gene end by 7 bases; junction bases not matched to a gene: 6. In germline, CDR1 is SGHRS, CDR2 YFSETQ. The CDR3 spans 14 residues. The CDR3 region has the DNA TGCGCCAGCAGCTACCGACAGGGGGGGAATACGCAGTATTTT. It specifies CASSYRQGGNTQYF.

The CDR3 region is CASRPTSGVGYF. For the CDR3, the DNA is TGTGCCAGCAGGCCAACTAGCGGGGTCGGGTACTTC. This chain uses TRBV2 with TRBJ2-7, with TRBD2 matching over 10 bases. The CDR3 runs to 12 residues. Per the germline V gene, CDR1 is SNHLY and CDR2 is FYNNEI. After removal of 6 bases from V and 12 bases from J, the junction contained 8 bases not matched to a gene.

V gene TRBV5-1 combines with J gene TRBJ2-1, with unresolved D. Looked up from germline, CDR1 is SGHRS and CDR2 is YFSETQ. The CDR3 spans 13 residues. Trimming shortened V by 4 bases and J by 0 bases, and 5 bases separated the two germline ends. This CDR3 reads CASSLSSYNEQFF. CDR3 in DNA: TGCGCCAGCAGCCTAAGCTCCTACAATGAGCAGTTCTTC.

The CDR3 region is CASRLGGGTYEQYF. In DNA form, the CDR3 reads TGTGCCAGCAGGTTGGGAGGGGGGACCTACGAGCAGTACTTC. The chain combines TRBV2 with TRBJ2-7, with D possibly being TRBD2 (7 bases). The CDR3 totals 14 residues. V was clipped by 6 bases and J by 2 bases, with 14 bases between them. Germline V gene sequence: CDR1 SNHLY, CDR2 FYNNEI.

The CDR3 DNA follows: TGTGCCAGCAGGTCCGGACAGCGAGCATATGGCTACACCTTC. Translating gives CASRSGQRAYGYTF. The chain combines TRBV6-5 with TRBJ1-2; a possible D gene is TRBD1 (6 bases). The V gene lost 6 bases and the J gene lost 5 bases, with 16 bases spanning the gap. CDR1 MNHEY and CDR2 SVGAGI come from the germline V gene. The CDR3 totals 14 residues.

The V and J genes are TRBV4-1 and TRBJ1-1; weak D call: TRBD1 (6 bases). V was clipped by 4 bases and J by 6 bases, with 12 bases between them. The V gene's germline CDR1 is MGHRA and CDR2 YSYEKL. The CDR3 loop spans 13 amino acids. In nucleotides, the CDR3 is TGCGCCAGCAGCCCTCGGACAGAAGCTGAAGCTTTCTTT. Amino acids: CASSPRTEAEAFF.

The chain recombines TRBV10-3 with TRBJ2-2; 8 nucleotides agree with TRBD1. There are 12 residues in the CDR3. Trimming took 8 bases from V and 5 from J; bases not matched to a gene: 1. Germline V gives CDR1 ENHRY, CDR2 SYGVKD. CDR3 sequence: CAIDRGTGELFF. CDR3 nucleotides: TGTGCCATCGACAGGGGTACCGGGGAGCTGTTTTTT.

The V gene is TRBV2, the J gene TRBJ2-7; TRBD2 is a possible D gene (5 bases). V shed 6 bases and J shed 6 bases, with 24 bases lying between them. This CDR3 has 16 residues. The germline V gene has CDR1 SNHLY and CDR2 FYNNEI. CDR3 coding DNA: TGTGCCAGCAGAGCAGTCTTAGGACTTGCGCAGTCCGAGCAGTACTTC. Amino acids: CASRAVLGLAQSEQYF.